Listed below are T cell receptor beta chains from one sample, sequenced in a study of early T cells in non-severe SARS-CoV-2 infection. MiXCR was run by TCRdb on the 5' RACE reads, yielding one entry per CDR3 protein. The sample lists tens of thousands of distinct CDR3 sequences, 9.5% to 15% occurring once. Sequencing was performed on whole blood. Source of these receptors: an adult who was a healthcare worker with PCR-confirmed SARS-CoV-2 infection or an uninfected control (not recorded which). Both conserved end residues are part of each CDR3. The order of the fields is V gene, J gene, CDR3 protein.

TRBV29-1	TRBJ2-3	CSALLAEGKDTQYF
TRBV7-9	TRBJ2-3	CASTSSRRINRDSEYF
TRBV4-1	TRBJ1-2	CASSQGPPNYGYTF
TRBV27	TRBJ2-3	CASSLTGRRPSRTDTQYF
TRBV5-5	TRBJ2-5	CASSLRTGQETQYF
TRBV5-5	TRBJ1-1	CASSFWPQNTEAFF
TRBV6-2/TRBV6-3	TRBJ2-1	CASSLIAGGPYNEQFF
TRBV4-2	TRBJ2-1	CASSHARDLNEQFF
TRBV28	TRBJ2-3	CASSRTGVRDTQYF
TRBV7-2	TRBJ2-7	CASSPYNEQYF
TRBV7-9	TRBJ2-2	CASSFLSRNTGELFF
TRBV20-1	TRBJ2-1	CSAQVSGSNEQFF
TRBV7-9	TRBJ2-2	CTSSSQEMNTGELFF
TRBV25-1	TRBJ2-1	CASSELAGYNEQFF
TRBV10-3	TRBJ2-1	CAISEGPTNDEQFF
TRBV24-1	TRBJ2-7	CATKDAARVRYEQYF
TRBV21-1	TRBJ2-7	CASSKWEQGATEQYF
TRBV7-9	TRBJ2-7	CASSLAPYEQYF
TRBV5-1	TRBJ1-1	CASSTGQGSEAFF
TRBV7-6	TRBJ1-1	CASSLAPSEGATEAFF
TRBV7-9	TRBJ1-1	CASSLGQENTEAFF
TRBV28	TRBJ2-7	CASSHHEQYF
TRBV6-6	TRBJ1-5	CASRHTLVGNQPQHF
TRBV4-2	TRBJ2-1	CASSQGGTGPYGEQFF
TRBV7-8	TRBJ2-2	CASSSYMNTGELFF
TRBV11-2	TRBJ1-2	CASSFSLTGNYGYTF
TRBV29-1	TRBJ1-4	CSVLREGAKEKLFF
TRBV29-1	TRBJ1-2	CSVEGAGGPNYGYTF
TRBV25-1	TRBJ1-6	CASSPFTTRSSYNSPLHF
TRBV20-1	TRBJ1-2	CSASRDSGDYGYTF
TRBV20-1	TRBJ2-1	CSARGGGTSYNEQFF
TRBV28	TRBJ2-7	CASSLFWAGEQYF
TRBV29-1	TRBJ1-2	CSVQDRAGYGYTF
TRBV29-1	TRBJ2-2	CSVSKGWGMGAGELFF
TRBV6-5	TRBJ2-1	CASSYRMLRGGSYNEQFF
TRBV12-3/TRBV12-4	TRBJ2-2	CASSLGTANTGELFF
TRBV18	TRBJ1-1	CASSAGTGGNTEAFF
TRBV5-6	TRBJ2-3	CASSAGTSSTDTQYF
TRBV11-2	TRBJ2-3	CASSFGIADRTDTQYF
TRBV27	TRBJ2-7	CASSATADSYEQYF
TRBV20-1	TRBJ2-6	CSANRPGQPTVLTF
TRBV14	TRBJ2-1	CASSPSGRYNEQFF
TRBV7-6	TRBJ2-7	CASSLGPDSYEQYF
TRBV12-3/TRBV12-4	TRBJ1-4	CASSLRQGGFFREELFF
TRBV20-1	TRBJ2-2	CSATDRGTNTGELFF
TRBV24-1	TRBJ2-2	CATSDSSLAGVVGELFF
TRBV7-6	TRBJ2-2	CASSPGQGAYANTGELFF
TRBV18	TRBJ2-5	CASSPQGRRETQYF
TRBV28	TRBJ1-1	CASSLSGGTEAFF
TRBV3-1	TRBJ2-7	CASSLRDINEQYF
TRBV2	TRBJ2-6	CASRGRVGANVLTF
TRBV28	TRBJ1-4	CATRDRVEKLFF
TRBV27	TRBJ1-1	CASSLNQGHEAFF
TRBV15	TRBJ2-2	CATSRGGELGTGELFF
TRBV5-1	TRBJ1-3	CASSPGHYRNTIYF